This TCR beta chain was retrieved from a study of shared clonotypes between healthy human individuals. V gave up 5 bases and J gave up 8 bases, with 21 bases separating them. The germline V gene encodes CDR1 SGHAT and CDR2 FQNNGV. The CDR3 contains 15 residues. The protocol was immunoSEQ multiplex PCR, while the TCRdb copy is restricted to in-frame clones and leaves out a portion. The sample lists more than 2 million clones, about 95% occurring once. As defined, naive CD8 cells were CD45RO-negative and positively selected for CCR7, with terminally differentiated effector memory CD45RA+ cells excluded.

The chain recombines TRBV11-2 with TRBJ1-2; D might be TRBD1 (6 bases). This clonotype was sampled from a man aged 18 to 29 in good health. Sequencing used naive CD8+ T cells sorted from blood. The CDR3 spells CASSDGTISLSGYTF. CDR3 DNA sequence: TGTGCCAGCAGCGATGGGACAATCAGTCTGAGCGGCTACACCTTC.